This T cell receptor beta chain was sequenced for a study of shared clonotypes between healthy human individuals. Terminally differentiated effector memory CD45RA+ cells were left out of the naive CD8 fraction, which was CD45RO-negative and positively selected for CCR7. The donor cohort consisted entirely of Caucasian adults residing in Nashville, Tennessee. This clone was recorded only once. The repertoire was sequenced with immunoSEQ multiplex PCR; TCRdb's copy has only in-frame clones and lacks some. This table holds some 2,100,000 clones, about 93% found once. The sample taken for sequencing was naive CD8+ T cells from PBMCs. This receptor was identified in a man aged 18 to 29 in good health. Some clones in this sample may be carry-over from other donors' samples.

CDR3 nucleotides: TGTGCCAGCAGCCAAGCCCCACCTAGCGGGACGAACACCGGGGAGCTGTTTTTT. Residues: CASSQAPPSGTNTGELFF. The chain employs TRBV4-2 and TRBJ2-2, with TRBD2 identical over 9 bases. J lost 0 bases, V lost 1 base, and 6 bases had no gene match. There are 18 residues in the CDR3. Germline loops: CDR1 LGHNA, CDR2 YNFKEQ.